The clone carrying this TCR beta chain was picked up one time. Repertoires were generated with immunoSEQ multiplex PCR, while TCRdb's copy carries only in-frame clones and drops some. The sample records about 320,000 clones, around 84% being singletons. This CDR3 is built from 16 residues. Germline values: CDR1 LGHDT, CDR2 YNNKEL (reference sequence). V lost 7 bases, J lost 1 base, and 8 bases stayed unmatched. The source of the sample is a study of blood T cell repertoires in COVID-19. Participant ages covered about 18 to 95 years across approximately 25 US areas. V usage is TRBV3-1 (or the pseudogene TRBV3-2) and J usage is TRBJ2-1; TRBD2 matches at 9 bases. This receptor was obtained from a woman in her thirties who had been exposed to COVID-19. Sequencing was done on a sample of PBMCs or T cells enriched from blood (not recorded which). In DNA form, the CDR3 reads TGTGCCAGCAAGTCCTTGCGGGAGGGTTCCTACAATGAGCAGTTCTTC. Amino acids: CASKSLREGSYNEQFF.